This T cell receptor beta chain comes out of a study of blood T cell repertoires in COVID-19 (dated by TCRdb to 2019 to 2021). Turning to the overall study: Samples covering the acute and convalescent phases of COVID-19 were provided by collaborators in the United States, Italy and Spain. The samples were drawn from two sources: the first 160 participants of the ongoing ImmuneRACE study, and 1,200 or so subjects contributed by 6 global collaborators. Deeply sampled blood TCRbeta repertoires from subjects exposed to, actively infected with, or recovered from COVID-19 were included in the dataset. The repertoires were made available in a free public database intended to serve as a resource for research on the immune response to SARS-CoV-2. Where HLA class I and class II types were available, the types were taken from metadata supplied by the sample provider, not from assay-based typing. The sample metadata nearly always contained a de-identified subject ID, COVID-19 status, age in years and sex. The prospective study material was composed of cDNA or gDNA derived from T cells, B-cell-depleted T cells, or PBMCs.

Of note for this clone: Its target antigen remains unknown. Base qualities were left out, and no much larger clone turns up one base away.

At one collaborating source in Seattle, patients were enrolled during active infection and were followed longitudinally through the course of disease. Whole blood was collected in K2EDTA tubes by collaborating institutions according to the institutions' own protocols. For TCRbeta analysis, collaborators shipped samples in one of three forms: frozen whole blood, isolated PBMCs, or DNA extracted from either of those sample types. TCRbeta CDR3 regions were amplified from genomic DNA by means of the immunoSEQ Assay, a bias-controlled multiplex PCR. Per the authors' processing: The number of nucleated cells in each sample was estimated by amplification of reference gene primers within the assay. To quantify the absolute abundance of each unique TCRbeta CDR3 rearrangement, sequence reads were collapsed and filtered. For each sample, productive Simpson clonality was calculated as the square root of Simpson's diversity index over productive rearrangements. TCRdb obtained this table from immuneACCESS and retained in-frame rearrangements with V and J assigned. These tables miss some clones; where compared with another copy, unresolved V genes account for less than half of the shortfall, and the remainder is unexplained. That table supplies the V and J calls and clone size; D and trimming were determined from the DNA. The sample table holds tens of thousands of clones, of which roughly 80% were seen once. The top ten clonotypes cover approximately 2.3% of the sample.

General findings and caveats noted by the study authors: How much clinical and demographic metadata was included differed by source and by participant, and the metadata was provided uncurated.

The material sequenced was peripheral blood. The receptor's source is a man in his 70s with COVID-19, enrolled during active disease.

CDR3 loop: CASRPGLATDTQYF. The base sequence is TGTGCCAGCAGACCGGGACTAGCCACAGATACGCAGTATTTT. The receptor chain draws on TRBV21-1 and TRBJ2-3; TRBD2, the table's D call, lacks a check against the DNA. TRBV21-1 is a known pseudogene. The CDR3 measures 14 amino acids from cysteine to phenylalanine. The retained sequence is limited to the CDR3, 42 bases, with the frame set at the first base.